These T cell receptor beta chains were read from a single sample in a study of blood T cell repertoires in COVID-19. This table comes from immunoSEQ multiplex PCR, and its TCRdb copy is limited to in-frame clones, with some not included. The sample lists under 250,000 clones; 83% were seen once. What was sequenced was peripheral blood. The receptors were gathered from a woman aged 40 to 49 with active or convalescent COVID-19. CDR3s include the opening cysteine and the closing phenylalanine or tryptophan. D genes are given only for firm matches. Clone size is stated in some rows and not others, as once, few, many or a class when expanded.

D gene	V gene	J gene	clone size	CDR3 protein	CDR3 DNA
TRBD1	TRBV29-1	TRBJ1-2	-	CSVVGTGGGYTF	TGCAGCGTTGTTGGGACAGGCGGTGGCTACACCTTC
-	TRBV28	TRBJ2-2	-	CASSPPRRTGGTSTGELFF	TGTGCCAGCAGTCCCCCCAGGCGGACAGGAGGGACAAGCACCGGGGAGCTGTTTTTT
-	TRBV25-1	TRBJ1-3	-	CASSESATSGNTIYF	TGTGCCAGCAGTGAATCAGCGACTTCTGGAAACACCATATATTTT
-	TRBV7-9	TRBJ1-1	-	CASSLAAGNTEAFF	TGTGCCAGCAGCTTAGCGGCAGGGAACACTGAAGCTTTCTTT
-	TRBV10-1	TRBJ1-1	-	CAGMGSRNTEAFF	TGCGCCGGAATGGGGAGTCGGAACACTGAAGCTTTCTTT
-	TRBV2	TRBJ1-5	-	CASNVRDNQPQHF	TGTGCCAGCAACGTCAGGGATAATCAGCCCCAGCATTTT
-	TRBV28	TRBJ2-1	-	CASRASAYNEQFF	TGTGCCAGCAGGGCCAGCGCCTACAATGAGCAGTTCTTC
TRBD1	TRBV29-1	TRBJ1-2	-	CSARTGESYGYTF	TGCAGCGCCAGGACAGGGGAAAGCTATGGCTACACCTTC
-	TRBV27	TRBJ2-1	once	CASSLRQSYNEQFF	TGTGCCAGCAGTTTAAGACAGTCCTACAATGAGCAGTTCTTC
TRBD1	TRBV4-1	TRBJ2-4	-	CASSHGTGILNIQYF	TGCGCCAGCAGCCACGGGACAGGGATTTTGAACATTCAGTACTTC
TRBD1	TRBV2	TRBJ1-6	-	CVSSEQGRNSPLHF	TGTGTCAGCAGTGAACAGGGGCGTAATTCACCCCTCCACTTT
TRBD2	TRBV10-3	TRBJ2-3	-	CALAGGGTDTQYF	TGTGCACTAGCGGGAGGGGGCACAGATACGCAGTATTTT
TRBD1	TRBV23-1	TRBJ2-6	-	CASSRRTGTGANVLTF	TGCGCCAGCAGTCGCCGGACAGGGACTGGGGCCAACGTCCTGACTTTC
-	TRBV2	TRBJ1-2	-	CASSRTEANYGYTF	TGTGCCAGCAGTCGGACAGAGGCTAACTATGGCTACACCTTC
-	TRBV24-1	TRBJ2-1	-	CATSDFTRGNNEQFF	TGTGCCACCAGTGATTTCACCCGGGGGAACAATGAGCAGTTCTTC
-	TRBV2	TRBJ1-6	-	CASTWTENNSPLHF	TGTGCCAGCACCTGGACAGAAAATAATTCACCCCTCCACTTT
TRBD1	TRBV19	TRBJ1-1	-	CASEHRGDTEAFF	TGTGCCAGTGAGCACAGGGGAGACACTGAAGCTTTCTTT
-	TRBV28	TRBJ2-5	-	CASSWELRETQYF	TGTGCCAGCAGTTGGGAGCTACGGGAGACCCAGTACTTC
TRBD2	TRBV9	TRBJ2-5	-	CASSVAAGASGGQETQYF	TGTGCCAGCAGCGTAGCTGCTGGGGCTAGCGGGGGCCAAGAGACCCAGTACTTC
TRBD2	TRBV7-8	TRBJ2-1	-	CASSSSAGGTYNEQFF	TGTGCCAGCAGCTCCTCGGCGGGAGGGACGTACAATGAGCAGTTCTTC
TRBD2	TRBV28	TRBJ2-1	once	CASSAPGGSNEQFF	TGTGCCAGCAGTGCGCCGGGAGGCAGCAATGAGCAGTTCTTC
-	TRBV6-5	TRBJ1-4	-	CASSYRGSRLEKLFF	TGTGCCAGCAGTTACAGGGGTTCTCGGCTCGAAAAACTGTTTTTT
-	TRBV5-1	TRBJ1-1	-	CASSWTGEASEAFF	TGCGCCAGCAGCTGGACGGGGGAAGCTAGTGAAGCTTTCTTT
-	TRBV3-1/TRBV3-2	TRBJ2-1	-	CASSQSGESSYNEQFF	TGTGCCAGCAGCCAGTCAGGGGAGAGCTCCTACAATGAGCAGTTCTTC
-	TRBV2	TRBJ2-5	-	CASRSEGGVQETQYF	TGTGCCAGCAGATCCGAGGGGGGGGTCCAAGAGACCCAGTACTTC
-	TRBV11-3	TRBJ1-6	-	CASRTANSPLHF	TGTGCCAGCAGAACAGCTAATTCACCCCTCCACTTT
TRBD1	TRBV7-2	TRBJ1-4	-	CASSLATGGGKLFF	TGTGCCAGCAGCTTAGCGACAGGGGGGGGAAAACTGTTTTTT